The T cell receptor beta chain described here comes from a study of CD8 T cells in ankylosing spondylitis. Study results and caveats: Fewer than ten highly homologous variants made up a TCR beta motif, and this motif appeared characteristic of ankylosing spondylitis blood. Peripheral blood held disease-linked clones only at relatively low frequency, and these were CD8+.

In this sample, this clonotype turned up a few times. The antigen is not known. 5'-RACE, quantitative and with molecular barcodes, yielded the TCR beta libraries. One entry per CDR3 protein results from TCRdb running MiXCR on the 5' RACE reads. This table has about 510,000 distinct CDR3 sequences, under 5.5% appearing once. This sequence originates from a male donor with ankylosing spondylitis. Material for sequencing was blood, either unsorted or a sorted T cell fraction (not recorded which).

The chain's CDR3 is CATVDSTYNEQFF. The CDR3 nucleotides read TGTGCCACCGTAGACAGCACCTACAATGAGCAGTTCTTC. The chain combines TRBV24-1 with TRBJ2-1; the D gene is possibly TRBD1 (5 bases). CDR1 and CDR2 (germline): KGHDR, SFDVKD. The germline V and J ends were trimmed by 9 bases and 2 bases, with 10 bases remaining between them. CDR3 length: 13 residues.